These 26 T cell receptor beta chains came from one sample sequenced in a study of T cell changes during pregnancy in multiple sclerosis. Assay used: immunoSEQ multiplex PCR; TCRdb lists only in-frame clones, some missing. The table includes approximately 37,000 clones, 85% to 95% detected once. The sample was CD4+ T cells from peripheral blood mononuclear cells, taken before pregnancy. The receptors were sampled from a female donor with multiple sclerosis, enrolled in a pregnancy study.

The chain couples TRBV19 to TRBJ2-7; D is ambiguous. CDR1 and CDR2 from the germline V gene are LNHDA and SQIVND (reference sequence). The V end was cut by 5 bases, the J end by 0 bases, with 14 bases between. CDR3 length equals 15 residues. CDR3 bases: TGTGCCAGTAGTTCACGTCCAGGTAGCTCCTACGAGCAGTACTTC. This sequence encodes CASSSRPGSSYEQYF.

This chain uses TRBV19 with TRBJ1-6; no definite D call. Trimming stripped 7 bases from V and 3 bases from J, with 13 bases between. The CDR3 covers 15 residues. Germline values: CDR1 LNHDA, CDR2 SQIVND (reference sequence). The CDR3 nucleotides read TGTGCCAGTAATCCAGGAGCGGACTATAATTCACCCCTCCACTTT. Protein: CASNPGADYNSPLHF. The variable domain in full, completed from reference TRBV19 and TRBJ1-6, reads DGGITQSPKYLFRKEGQNVTLSCEQNLNHDAMYWYRQDPGQGLRLIYYSQIVNDFQKGDIAEGYSVSREKKESFPLTVTSAQKNPTAFYLCASNPGADYNSPLHFGNGTRLTVT.

The CDR3 sequence: CASSSRGDGEAFF. The CDR3 DNA sequence: TGTGCCAGCAGCTCCAGGGGCGACGGTGAAGCTTTCTTT. The chain is built from TRBV5-6 and TRBJ1-1; D is possibly TRBD1 (6 bases). V dropped 3 bases and J dropped 7 bases, with 13 bases sitting between them. Germline loops: CDR1 SGHDT, CDR2 YYEEEE. This CDR3 is 13 amino acids long.

V gene TRBV27 combines with J gene TRBJ2-7, with a tentative D call TRBD1 (5 bases). V gave up 2 bases and J gave up 3 bases, with 8 bases separating them. Germline CDR1 and CDR2: MNHEY and SMNVEV (reference sequence). CDR3 length: 13 amino acids. CDR3 protein: CASSLQGLYEQYF. In DNA, the CDR3 is TGTGCCAGCAGTTTACAGGGCCTCTACGAGCAGTACTTC.

V gene TRBV28 combines with J gene TRBJ1-2; 7 bases match TRBD1. CDR1 is MDHEN and CDR2 is SYDVKM in the germline V gene. This CDR3 is 14 amino acids long. The junction had 7 bases not matched to a gene; V was cut back by 4 bases and J by 5 bases. The chain's CDR3 is CASSSPGQLYGYTF. DNA of the CDR3: TGTGCCAGCAGTTCCCCGGGACAGCTATATGGCTACACCTTC.

The chain has TRBV27 and TRBJ2-5; no reliable D call. Per germline, CDR1 MNHEY and CDR2 SMNVEV (reference sequence). V lost 3 bases and J 5 bases, leaving 13 bases between the germline ends. This CDR3 region has 14 residues. CDR3 DNA: TGTGCCAGCAGTTTCTCGACTCAAAGGGAGACCCAGTACTTC. Translation: CASSFSTQRETQYF.

V usage is TRBV5-4 and J usage is TRBJ2-2; no definite D call. There are 13 residues in the CDR3. CDR1 is SGHNT and CDR2 is YYREEE in the germline V gene (reference sequence). V lost 2 bases, J lost 3 bases, and 5 bases lay in between. For the CDR3, the DNA is TGTGCCAGCAGCTTCTCTTACACCGGGGAGCTGTTTTTT. Translated: CASSFSYTGELFF.

This clone is a singleton in its sample. The chain carries TRBV7-2 and TRBJ2-1, with TRBD2 matching over 9 bases. Germline V lookup: CDR1 SGHTA, CDR2 FQGNSA. The V and J ends lost 2 bases and 7 bases, in that order; junction bases with no gene match: 3. This CDR3 region has 14 residues. The CDR3 DNA reads as TGTGCCAGCAGCTTACTAGCGGGACGGAATGAGCAGTTCTTC. Amino acids: CASSLLAGRNEQFF. Variable domain in full (rest from reference TRBV7-2 and TRBJ2-1): GAGVSQSPSNKVTEKGKDVELRCDPISGHTALYWYRQSLGQGLEFLIYFQGNSAPDKSGLPSDRFSAERTGGSVSTLTIQRTQQEDSAVYLCASSLLAGRNEQFFGPGTRLTVL.

The chain employs TRBV6-1 and TRBJ2-3; a weak D match, TRBD1 (5 bases). This CDR3 has 15 residues. CDR1 and CDR2 (germline): MNHNS, SASEGT. Between the trimmed V and J ends, which lost 4 bases and 3 bases, there was a span of 14 bases. CDR3 in amino acids: CASSGGRQHTDTQYF. The CDR3 DNA reads as TGTGCCAGCAGTGGCGGACGACAGCATACAGATACGCAGTATTTT.

The chain employs TRBV5-4 and TRBJ2-2; 11 bases are shared with TRBD2. CDR3 length: 15 residues. The ends lost 2 bases at V and 8 bases at J; junction bases unmatched: 5. Per the germline V gene, CDR1 is SGHNT and CDR2 is YYREEE (reference sequence). CDR3 loop: CASSFSGRAQGELFF. The CDR3 region has the DNA TGTGCCAGCAGCTTTAGCGGGAGGGCTCAAGGGGAGCTGTTTTTT.

The rearrangement joins TRBV30 to TRBJ1-2; 9 nucleotides align to TRBD1. The junction had 14 bases not matched to a gene; V was cut back by 7 bases and J by 8 bases. The CDR3 sequence is 14 residues long. Germline values: CDR1 GTSNPN, CDR2 SVGIG (reference sequence). CDR3 coding DNA: TGTGCCTCCAGGCCCCCGGGACAGGGAGTAGGCTACACCTTC. Amino acid sequence: CASRPPGQGVGYTF.

Comment on this clone: This same CDR3 is encoded by further DNA sequences in the sample. The chain uses TRBV5-1 and TRBJ2-5; 8 bases line up with TRBD2. This CDR3 contains 14 residues. CDR1 is SGHRS, CDR2 YFSETQ, per germline. J gave up 2 bases and V 2 bases, and 2 bases lay outside the gene matches. The CDR3 region is CASSLAGAQETQYF. The CDR3 DNA sequence: TGCGCCAGCAGCTTAGCGGGAGCGCAAGAGACCCAGTACTTC.

The rearrangement links TRBV7-8 to TRBJ2-1; a possible D gene is TRBD1 (6 bases). V was clipped by 1 base and J by 10 bases, with 26 bases between them. This CDR3 is 18 amino acids long. Germline values: CDR1 SGHVS, CDR2 FQNEAQ. CDR3 loop: CASSLGGPRIIGGSEQFF. The CDR3 nucleotides read TGTGCCAGCAGCTTAGGTGGGCCCCGAATCATAGGGGGTAGCGAGCAGTTCTTC.

CDR3 nucleotides: TGTGCCAGCAGTGATAAGTGGGCTGAGCAGTTCTTC. Translating gives CASSDKWAEQFF. The V and J genes are TRBV25-1 and TRBJ2-1; D is ambiguous. The V gene's germline CDR1 is MGHDK and CDR2 SYGVNS. V was clipped by 3 bases and J by 9 bases, with 9 bases between them. The CDR3 covers 12 residues.

The gene calls are TRBV11-2 and TRBJ2-7; 7 nucleotides line up with TRBD1. With V trimmed by 1 base and J by 6 bases, 0 bases remained unmatched. The CDR3 consists of 12 residues. Germline V gene sequence: CDR1 SGHAT, CDR2 FQNNGV. CDR3 residues: CASSLGTGEQYF. The CDR3 DNA is TGTGCCAGCAGCTTAGGGACAGGCGAGCAGTACTTC. Full variable domain (remainder filled in from reference TRBV11-2 and TRBJ2-7): EAGVAQSPRYKIIEKRQSVAFWCNPISGHATLYWYQQILGQGPKLLIQFQNNGVVDDSQLPKDRFSAERLKGVDSTLKIQPAKLEDSAVYLCASSLGTGEQYFGPGTRLTVT.

The chain uses TRBV11-1 and TRBJ2-7; TRBD1 is a possible D gene (6 bases). Germline V gene lookup returns CDR1 SGHAT and CDR2 FQDESV (reference sequence). V lost 5 bases and J lost 2, with 7 bases in between. The CDR3 has 12 residues. The CDR3 bases are TGTGCCAGCAGCACAGGGACCTACGAGCAGTACTTC. This translates into CASSTGTYEQYF.

The rearrangement links TRBV5-1 to TRBJ1-2; D not certain. The germline V and J ends were trimmed by 0 bases and 1 base, with 10 bases remaining between them. Germline CDR1 and CDR2: SGHRS and YFSETQ. This CDR3 has 15 residues. The CDR3 loop reads CASSLDSGINYGYTF. CDR3 DNA sequence: TGCGCCAGCAGCTTGGATTCCGGGATTAACTATGGCTACACCTTC.

V and J are TRBV10-3 and TRBJ1-2, with 8 bases that match TRBD1. The CDR3 consists of 14 residues. Germline CDR1 ENHRY, CDR2 SYGVKD. V shed 9 bases and J 2 bases; nucleotides not matched to a gene: 8. This CDR3 is CAITDRASNYGYTF. The CDR3 DNA is TGTGCCATAACGGACAGGGCGTCAAACTATGGCTACACCTTC.

This chain links TRBV10-3 with TRBJ2-2; 12 nucleotides line up with TRBD2. The CDR3 runs to 16 residues. Germline CDR1 reads ENHRY; CDR2 reads SYGVKD. The trim removed 9 bases at V and 0 bases at J, leaving 5 bases unmatched. The CDR3 DNA reads TGTGCCATTCAGACTAGCGGGAGTCCGAACACCGGGGAGCTGTTTTTT. This codes for CAIQTSGSPNTGELFF.

V and J are TRBV19 and TRBJ2-5; 9 bases fit TRBD1. CDR1 LNHDA and CDR2 SQIVND come from the germline V gene (reference sequence). This CDR3 has 15 residues. Trimming removed 5 bases from V and 4 bases from J; junction bases left unmatched: 8. The CDR3 DNA reads TGTGCCAGTAGTGCGGGACAGGGTTTCGGAGAGACCCAGTACTTC. Translating it yields CASSAGQGFGETQYF.

This chain connects TRBV18 to TRBJ2-7, with TRBD1 matching over 9 bases. The CDR3 is 15 residues long. Germline V gives CDR1 KGHSH, CDR2 LQKENI. With 3 bases clipped from V and 2 bases from J, the junction kept 5 bases outside the gene matches. Here the CDR3 DNA reads TGTGCCAGCTCACCCCTAGACAGGGGGACCTACGAGCAGTACTTC. This gives the protein CASSPLDRGTYEQYF.

The J gene is TRBJ2-1, the V gene TRBV18; TRBD2 is a possible D gene (6 bases). Trimming removed 1 base from V and 4 bases from J, with 11 bases in between. CDR1 KGHSH and CDR2 LQKENI come from the germline V gene. The CDR3 covers 15 residues. As DNA, the CDR3 is TGTGCCAGCTCACCACGGAGGGCGGGTTACAATGAGCAGTTCTTC. Translating gives CASSPRRAGYNEQFF.

This clone was seen a single time. The chain recombines TRBV23-1 with TRBJ2-3; TRBD2 might be the D (5 bases). TRBV23-1 is annotated as an ORF whose role is uncertain. Trimming pared 0 bases from V and 5 bases from J, leaving 21 bases between. There are 18 residues in the CDR3. This chain's CDR3 is CASSQSEESDLKIDTQYF. DNA for the CDR3: TGCGCCAGCAGTCAATCGGAGGAGAGCGACCTGAAGATAGATACGCAGTATTTT.

The rearrangement uses TRBV29-1 and TRBJ2-1, with 9 bases fitting TRBD2. This CDR3 has 14 residues. Trimming took 4 bases from V and 0 from J; bases not matched to a gene: 1. CDR1 and CDR2 (germline): SQVTM, ANQGSEA. This CDR3 reads CSVVSGSSYNEQFF. CDR3 DNA sequence: TGCAGCGTTGTTAGCGGGAGCTCCTACAATGAGCAGTTCTTC.

The V call is TRBV5-1, the J call TRBJ2-7; a possible D gene is TRBD1 (5 bases). CDR3 length: 14 amino acids. In germline, CDR1 is SGHRS, CDR2 YFSETQ. Trimming removed 0 bases from V and 5 bases from J, with 12 bases in between. The CDR3, as DNA: TGCGCCAGCAGCTTGGTTGGGGTAGGGGACGAGCAGTACTTC. Protein product: CASSLVGVGDEQYF.

The genes are TRBV28 and TRBJ1-5, with 7 bases matching TRBD1. The ends lost 6 bases at V and 4 bases at J; junction bases unmatched: 9. This CDR3 comprises 15 residues. Germline V CDR1 and CDR2: MDHEN, SYDVKM. The CDR3, as DNA: TGTGCCAGCAGACAACAGGGGATTTCGAATCAGCCCCAGCATTTT. This gives the protein CASRQQGISNQPQHF. Drawing the rest from reference TRBV28 and TRBJ1-5, the complete variable domain is DVKVTQSSRYLVKRTGEKVFLECVQDMDHENMFWYRQDPGLGLRLIYFSYDVKMKEKGDIPEGYSVSREKKERFSLILESASTNQTSMYLCASRQQGISNQPQHFGDGTRLSIL.